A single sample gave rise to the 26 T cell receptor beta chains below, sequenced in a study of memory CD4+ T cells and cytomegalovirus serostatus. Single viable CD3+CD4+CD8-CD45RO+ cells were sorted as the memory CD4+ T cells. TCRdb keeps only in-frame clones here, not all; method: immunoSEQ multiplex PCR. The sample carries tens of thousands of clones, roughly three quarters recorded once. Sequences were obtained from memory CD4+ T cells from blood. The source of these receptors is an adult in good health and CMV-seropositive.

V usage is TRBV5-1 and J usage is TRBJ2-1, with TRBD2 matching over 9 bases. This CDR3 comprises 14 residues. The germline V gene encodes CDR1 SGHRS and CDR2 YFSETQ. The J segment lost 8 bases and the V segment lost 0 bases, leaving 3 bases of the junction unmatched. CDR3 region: CASSLGLAADEQFF. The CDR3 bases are TGCGCCAGCAGCTTGGGACTAGCGGCCGATGAGCAGTTCTTC.

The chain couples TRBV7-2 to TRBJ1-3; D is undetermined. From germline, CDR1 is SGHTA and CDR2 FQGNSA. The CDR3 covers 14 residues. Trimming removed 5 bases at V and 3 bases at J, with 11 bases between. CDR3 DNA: TGTGCCAGCAGCGGCAAGAATGGTGGAAACACCATATATTTT. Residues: CASSGKNGGNTIYF.

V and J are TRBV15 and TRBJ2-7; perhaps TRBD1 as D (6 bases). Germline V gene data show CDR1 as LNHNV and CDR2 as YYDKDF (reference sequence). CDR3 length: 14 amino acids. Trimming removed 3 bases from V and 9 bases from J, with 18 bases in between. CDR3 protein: CATSRDSLRGAQYF. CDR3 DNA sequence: TGTGCCACCAGCAGGGACAGTCTCCGAGGGGCGCAGTACTTC.

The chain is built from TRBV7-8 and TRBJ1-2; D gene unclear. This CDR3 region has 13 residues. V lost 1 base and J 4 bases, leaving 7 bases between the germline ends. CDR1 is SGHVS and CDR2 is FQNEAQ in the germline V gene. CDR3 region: CASSLGRAYGYTF. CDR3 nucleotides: TGTGCCAGCAGCTTAGGCCGGGCCTATGGCTACACCTTC.

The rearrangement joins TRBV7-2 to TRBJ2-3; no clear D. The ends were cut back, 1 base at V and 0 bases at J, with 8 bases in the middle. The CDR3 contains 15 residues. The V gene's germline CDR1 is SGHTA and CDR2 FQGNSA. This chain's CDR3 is CASSLDRFSTDTQYF. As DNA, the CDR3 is TGTGCCAGCAGCTTAGACCGGTTTAGCACAGATACGCAGTATTTT. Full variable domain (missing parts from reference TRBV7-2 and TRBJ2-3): GAGVSQSPSNKVTEKGKDVELRCDPISGHTALYWYRQSLGQGLEFLIYFQGNSAPDKSGLPSDRFSAERTGGSVSTLTIQRTQQEDSAVYLCASSLDRFSTDTQYFGPGTRLTVL.

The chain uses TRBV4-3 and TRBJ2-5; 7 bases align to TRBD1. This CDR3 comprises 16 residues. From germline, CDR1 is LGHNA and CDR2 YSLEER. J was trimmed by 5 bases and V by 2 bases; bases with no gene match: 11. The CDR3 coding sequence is TGCGCCAGCAGCCAAACCACTAACAGGGGAAGGGAGACCCAGTACTTC. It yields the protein CASSQTTNRGRETQYF.

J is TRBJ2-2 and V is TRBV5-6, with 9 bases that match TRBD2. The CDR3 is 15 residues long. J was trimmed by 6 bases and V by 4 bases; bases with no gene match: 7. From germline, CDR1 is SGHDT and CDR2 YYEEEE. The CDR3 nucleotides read TGTGCCAGCAGCGTAAGCGGGAGGAAGGCCGGGGAGCTGTTTTTT. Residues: CASSVSGRKAGELFF.

The CDR3 region has the DNA TGTGCCAGCAGTCCAGGGATAGCCAAAAACATTCAGTACTTC. It translates to CASSPGIAKNIQYF. V usage is TRBV7-8 and J usage is TRBJ2-4; D is perhaps TRBD1 (5 bases). Germline loops: CDR1 SGHVS, CDR2 FQNEAQ. The CDR3 has 14 residues. Trimming removed 6 bases at V and 0 bases at J, with 9 bases between.

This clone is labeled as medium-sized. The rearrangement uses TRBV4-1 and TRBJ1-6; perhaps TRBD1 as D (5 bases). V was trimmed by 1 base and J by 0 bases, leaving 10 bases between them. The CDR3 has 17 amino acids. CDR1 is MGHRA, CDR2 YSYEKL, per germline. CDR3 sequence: CASSQATGRSYNSPLHF. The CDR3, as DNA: TGCGCCAGCAGCCAAGCAACAGGCCGCTCCTATAATTCACCCCTCCACTTT.

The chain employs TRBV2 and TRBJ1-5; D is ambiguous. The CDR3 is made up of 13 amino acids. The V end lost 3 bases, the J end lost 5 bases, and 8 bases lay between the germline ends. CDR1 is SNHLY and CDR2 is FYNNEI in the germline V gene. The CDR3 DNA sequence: TGTGCCAGCAGTGATCGTGGATATCAGCCCCAGCATTTT. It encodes CASSDRGYQPQHF.

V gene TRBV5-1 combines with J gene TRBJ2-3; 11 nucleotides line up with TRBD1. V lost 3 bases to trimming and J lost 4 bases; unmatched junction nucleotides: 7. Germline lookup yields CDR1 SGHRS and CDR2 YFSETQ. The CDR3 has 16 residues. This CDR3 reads CASSSAGQGVSDTQYF. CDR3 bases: TGCGCCAGCAGCTCCGCGGGACAGGGGGTCTCAGATACGCAGTATTTT.

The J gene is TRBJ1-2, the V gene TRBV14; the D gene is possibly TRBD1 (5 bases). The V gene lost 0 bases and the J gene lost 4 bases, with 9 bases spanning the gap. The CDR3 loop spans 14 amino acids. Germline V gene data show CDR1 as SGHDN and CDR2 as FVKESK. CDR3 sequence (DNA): TGTGCCAGCAGCCAAGATGTCAGGGTCTATGGCTACACCTTC. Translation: CASSQDVRVYGYTF. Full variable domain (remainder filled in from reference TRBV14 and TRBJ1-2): EAGVTQFPSHSVIEKGQTVTLRCDPISGHDNLYWYRRVMGKEIKFLLHFVKESKQDESGMPNNRFLAERTGGTYSTLKVQPAELEDSGVYFCASSQDVRVYGYTFGSGTRLTVV.

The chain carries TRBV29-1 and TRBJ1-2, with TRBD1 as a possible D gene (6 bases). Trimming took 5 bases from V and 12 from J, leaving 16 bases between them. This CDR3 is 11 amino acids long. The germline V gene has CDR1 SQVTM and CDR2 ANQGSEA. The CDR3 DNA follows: TGCAGCGTTCGGACAGCCCTTCATGACACCTTC. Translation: CSVRTALHDTF.

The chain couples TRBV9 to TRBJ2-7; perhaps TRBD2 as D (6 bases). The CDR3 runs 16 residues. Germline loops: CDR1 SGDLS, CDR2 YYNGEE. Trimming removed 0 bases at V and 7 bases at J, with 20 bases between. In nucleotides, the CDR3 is TGTGCCAGCAGCGTAGCCGCGGGACCCGCTTTGGGGGAGCAGTACTTC. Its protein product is CASSVAAGPALGEQYF.

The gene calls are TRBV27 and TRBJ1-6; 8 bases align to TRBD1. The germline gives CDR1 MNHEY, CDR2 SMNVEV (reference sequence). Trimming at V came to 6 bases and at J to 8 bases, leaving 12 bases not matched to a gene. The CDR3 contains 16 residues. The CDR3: CASRTTGGRGYSPLHF. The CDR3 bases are TGTGCCAGCAGAACAACAGGGGGGCGGGGGTATTCACCCCTCCACTTT.

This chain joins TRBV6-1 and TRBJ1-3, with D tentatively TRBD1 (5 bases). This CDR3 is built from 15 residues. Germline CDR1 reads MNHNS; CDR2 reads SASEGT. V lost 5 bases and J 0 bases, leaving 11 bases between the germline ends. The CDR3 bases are TGTGCCAGCAGTCCACAGGAGCACTCTGGAAACACCATATATTTT. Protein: CASSPQEHSGNTIYF.

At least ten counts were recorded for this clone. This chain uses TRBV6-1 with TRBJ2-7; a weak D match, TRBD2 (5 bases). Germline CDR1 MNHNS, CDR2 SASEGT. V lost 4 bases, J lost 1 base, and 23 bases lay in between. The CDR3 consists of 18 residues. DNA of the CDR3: TGTGCCAGCAGTGCATTTACAAGGCGATACGGGGTATCCTACGAGCAGTACTTC. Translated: CASSAFTRRYGVSYEQYF.

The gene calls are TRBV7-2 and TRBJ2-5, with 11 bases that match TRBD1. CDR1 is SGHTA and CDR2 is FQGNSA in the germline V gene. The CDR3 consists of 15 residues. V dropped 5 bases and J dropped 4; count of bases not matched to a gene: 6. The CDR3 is CASSAGTGGGETQYF. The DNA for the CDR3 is TGTGCCAGCAGCGCGGGGACAGGGGGAGGAGAGACCCAGTACTTC. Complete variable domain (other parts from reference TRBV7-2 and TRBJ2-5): GAGVSQSPSNKVTEKGKDVELRCDPISGHTALYWYRQSLGQGLEFLIYFQGNSAPDKSGLPSDRFSAERTGGSVSTLTIQRTQQEDSAVYLCASSAGTGGGETQYFGPGTRLLVL.

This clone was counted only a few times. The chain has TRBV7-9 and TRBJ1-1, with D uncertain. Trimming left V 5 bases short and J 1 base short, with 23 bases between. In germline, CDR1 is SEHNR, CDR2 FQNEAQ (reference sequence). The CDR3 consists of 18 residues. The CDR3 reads CASSGKFRGRAQNTEAFF. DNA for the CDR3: TGTGCCAGCAGCGGGAAATTTCGTGGACGGGCCCAGAACACTGAAGCTTTCTTT.

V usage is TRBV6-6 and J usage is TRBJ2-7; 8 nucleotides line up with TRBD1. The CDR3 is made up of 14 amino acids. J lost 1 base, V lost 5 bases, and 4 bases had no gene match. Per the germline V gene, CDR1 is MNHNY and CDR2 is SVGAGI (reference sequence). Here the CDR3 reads CASSLGQGSYEQYF. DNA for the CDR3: TGTGCCAGCAGTCTCGGACAGGGTTCCTACGAGCAGTACTTC.

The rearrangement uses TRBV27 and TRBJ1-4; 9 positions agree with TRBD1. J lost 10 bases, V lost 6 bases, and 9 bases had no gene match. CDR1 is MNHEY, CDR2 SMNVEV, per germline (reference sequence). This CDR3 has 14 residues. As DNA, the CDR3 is TGTGCCAGCAGGCGGGACAGGGACCAGGGAAAACTGTTTTTT. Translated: CASRRDRDQGKLFF.

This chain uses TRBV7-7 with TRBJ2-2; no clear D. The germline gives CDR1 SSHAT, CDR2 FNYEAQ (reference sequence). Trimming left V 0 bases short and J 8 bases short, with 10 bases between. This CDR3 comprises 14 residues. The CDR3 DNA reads TGTGCCAGCAGCTTAGCGGGCAGGTCGGGGGAGCTGTTTTTT. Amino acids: CASSLAGRSGELFF.

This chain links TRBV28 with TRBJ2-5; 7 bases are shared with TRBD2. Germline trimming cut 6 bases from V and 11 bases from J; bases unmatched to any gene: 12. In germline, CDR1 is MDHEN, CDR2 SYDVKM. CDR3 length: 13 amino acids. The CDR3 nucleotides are TGTGCCAGCAGCGAAGCTGGGGGGGAGGGGCAGTACTTC. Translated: CASSEAGGEGQYF.

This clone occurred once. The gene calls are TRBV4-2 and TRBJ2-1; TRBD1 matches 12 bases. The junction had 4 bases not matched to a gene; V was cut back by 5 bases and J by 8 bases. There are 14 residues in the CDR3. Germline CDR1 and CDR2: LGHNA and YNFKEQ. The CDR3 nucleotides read TGTGCCAGCAGCTTGGGACAGGGGGCGGATGAGCAGTTCTTC. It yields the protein CASSLGQGADEQFF.

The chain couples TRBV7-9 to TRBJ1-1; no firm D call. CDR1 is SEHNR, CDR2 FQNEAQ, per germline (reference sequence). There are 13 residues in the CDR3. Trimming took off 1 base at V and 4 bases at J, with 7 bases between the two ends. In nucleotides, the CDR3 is TGTGCCAGCAGCTTAGACCTAGCCACTGAAGCTTTCTTT. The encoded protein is CASSLDLATEAFF.

In DNA, the CDR3 is TGTGCCAGCAGAGCAAACAGGGGGATCGACACTGAAGCTTTCTTT. It translates to CASRANRGIDTEAFF. This sequence joins TRBV6-5 and TRBJ1-1, with 8 bases fitting TRBD1. The CDR3 length is 15 residues. J gave up 3 bases and V 6 bases, and 9 bases lay outside the gene matches. The germline CDR1 and CDR2 sequences are MNHEY and SVGAGI.